This TCR beta chain derives from a study of PD-1 blockade in classical Hodgkin lymphoma. As to this clone: The antigen remains undetermined.

The time point: cycle 4 day 1 (C4D1), after more than five weeks of nivolumab. Each of the patients experienced relapse following autologous stem cell transplantation, and their brentuximab vedotin exposure differed. Study findings and constraints: Nivolumab initiated under 1 year post-ASCT led to patient exclusion. It was among complete responders that baseline diversity resembled that of newly diagnosed patients.

Sequencing used immunoSEQ multiplex PCR; TCRdb keeps in-frame clones, though not all of them. The sample holds some 100,000 clones, around 93% seen once. Per the germline V gene, CDR1 is MDHEN and CDR2 is SYDVKM. V lost 4 bases and J lost 5, with 20 bases in between. CDR3 length: 16 amino acids. This sample comprised peripheral blood mononuclear cells (PBMCs), obtained before the fourth cycle of nivolumab. This sequence originates from a human donor with classical Hodgkin lymphoma. The chain is built from TRBV28 and TRBJ1-1; no definite D call. CDR3 protein: CASSSSSFAWRTEAFF. As DNA, the CDR3 is TGTGCCAGCAGTTCGTCTTCTTTTGCGTGGAGGACTGAAGCTTTCTTT.